The next 14 T cell receptor beta chains were all read from a single sample in a study of post-analysis software for immune sequencing data. Study-wide results and limits: The study found TRBV5-6, TRBV5-1 and TRBV20-1 among a few TRBV segments more frequent in patients than controls.

TCR beta libraries were prepared from cDNA with unique molecular identifiers. TCRdb reprocessed the PCR reads with MiXCR, giving one entry per CDR3 protein. The repertoire has roughly 580,000 distinct CDR3 sequences, roughly two fifths of them found once; the top ten carry roughly 1.7%. Their target antigens are unknown. The sequencing sample was made of blood. These receptors were collected from a girl aged 5-17 years with multiple sclerosis.

This sequence joins TRBV6-1 and TRBJ2-1; TRBD1 matches 12 bases. Germline-derived CDR1 and CDR2 are MNHNS and SASEGT. The ends lost 4 bases at V and 8 bases at J; junction bases unmatched: 6. The CDR3 runs 15 residues. This chain's CDR3 is CASSVGTGGFYEQFF. In nucleotides, the CDR3 is TGTGCCAGCAGTGTAGGGACAGGGGGCTTCTATGAGCAGTTCTTC.

The CDR3 DNA reads TGTGCCAGCAGTTTTTCCGGGATGGCCAGAGGAGAGACCCAGTACTTC. It is translated as CASSFSGMARGETQYF. This chain connects TRBV12-3 or TRBV12-4 to TRBJ2-5; weak D call: TRBD2 (5 bases). V gave up 3 bases and J gave up 4 bases, with 18 bases separating them. The CDR3 runs to 16 residues.

The V and J genes are TRBV25-1 and TRBJ2-4, with no clear D. The J call is doubtful: the DNA matches TRBJ2-7 better. The V gene's germline CDR1 is MGHDK and CDR2 SYGVNS. This CDR3 has 12 amino acids. The CDR3 DNA reads as TGTGCCAGCCGTACTGTTACCTACGAGCAGTACTTC. Translating it yields CASRTVTYEQYF.

This clonotype occurred a few times. The chain employs TRBV7-9 and TRBJ2-3, with a possible D match to TRBD1 (7 bases). V lost 1 base to trimming and J lost 6 bases, with 17 bases between them. Per the germline V gene, CDR1 is SEHNR and CDR2 is FQNEAQ (reference sequence). The CDR3 has 16 amino acids. CDR3 nucleotides: TGTGCCAGCAGCTTAGACGGAGGGACAGTAGGGGATACGCAGTATTTT. Translated, it gives CASSLDGGTVGDTQYF.

The chain carries TRBV7-2 and TRBJ2-7, with D possibly TRBD2 on 6 matching bases. CDR1 and CDR2 from the germline V gene are SGHTA and FQGNSA. Deletions cut 8 bases from V and 7 bases from J, with 12 bases between. The CDR3 extends over 11 amino acids. The CDR3 DNA reads as TGTGCCAGCGGGGCGGGATGGGAGCAGTACTTC. This sequence encodes CASGAGWEQYF. The full variable domain, its missing parts supplied by reference TRBV7-2 and TRBJ2-7, is GAGVSQSPSNKVTEKGKDVELRCDPISGHTALYWYRQSLGQGLEFLIYFQGNSAPDKSGLPSDRFSAERTGGSVSTLTIQRTQQEDSAVYLCASGAGWEQYFGPGTRLTVT.

This clonotype was seen a single time. The rearrangement joins TRBV12-3 or TRBV12-4 to TRBJ1-4; D gene ambiguous. This CDR3 region has 12 residues. V gave up 2 bases and J gave up 7 bases, with 5 bases separating them. CDR3 bases: TGTGCCAGCAGTTTATACGTTGAAAAACTGTTTTTT. The encoded protein is CASSLYVEKLFF.

V usage is TRBV11-2 and J usage is TRBJ1-4; 8 nucleotides match TRBD1. Germline CDR1 is SGHAT and CDR2 is FQNNGV. V shed 5 bases and J 5 bases; nucleotides not matched to a gene: 16. This CDR3 has 18 residues. The CDR3 DNA is TGTGCCAGCAGCCACCCCAGGGGGCGGGCGCTCGGGAATGAAAAACTGTTTTTT. Amino acids: CASSHPRGRALGNEKLFF. Drawing the rest from reference TRBV11-2 and TRBJ1-4, the complete variable domain is EAGVAQSPRYKIIEKRQSVAFWCNPISGHATLYWYQQILGQGPKLLIQFQNNGVVDDSQLPKDRFSAERLKGVDSTLKIQPAKLEDSAVYLCASSHPRGRALGNEKLFFGSGTQLSVL.

Comments on this clonotype: One end of the junction varies from germline; a read error may be responsible. This chain joins TRBV7-8 and TRBJ1-2, with unresolved D. The CDR3 is made up of 13 amino acids. Germline V lookup: CDR1 SGHVS, CDR2 FQNEAQ. The CDR3 bases are TGTGCCATCAGCCCAATCAGCCGCTATGGCTACACCTTC. Translating it yields CAISPISRYGYTF.

The CDR3 protein is CASSGGALGGTFF. For the CDR3, the DNA is TGTGCCAGCAGTGGAGGGGCGCTAGGTGGAACTTTCTTT. The chain employs TRBV6-5 and TRBJ1-1; TRBD1 might be the D (5 bases). The V and J ends lost 5 bases and 12 bases respectively, with 19 bases between them. The CDR3 sequence is 13 residues long. Germline-derived CDR1 and CDR2 are MNHEY and SVGAGI.

The gene calls are TRBV4-1 and TRBJ1-2, with D tentatively TRBD1 (5 bases). The CDR3 has 12 amino acids. CDR1 and CDR2 from the germline V gene are MGHRA and YSYEKL. V lost 0 bases and J lost 8, with 7 bases in between. CDR3: CASSQENRGYTF. For the CDR3, the DNA is TGCGCCAGCAGCCAAGAGAACAGGGGCTACACCTTC.

This clonotype was detected only once. Relative to the germline gene, one junction end is altered; a read error may explain this. The chain has TRBV7-2 and TRBJ2-5; D is perhaps TRBD1 (5 bases). Germline V gene sequence: CDR1 SGHTA, CDR2 FQGNSA. The CDR3 length is 16 residues. CDR3 loop: CAGSRRAGRFQETQYF. CDR3 DNA: TGTGCCGGCAGCCGTCGCGCAGGGCGCTTCCAAGAGACCCAGTACTTC.

This clonotype was seen ten or more times. The V gene is TRBV5-1, the J gene TRBJ2-5; D possibly corresponds to TRBD1 (7 bases). Looked up from germline, CDR1 is SGHRS and CDR2 is YFSETQ. V was cut by 0 bases and J by 1 base, with 10 bases left in between. The CDR3 runs to 15 residues. This CDR3 reads CASSLGGTAQETQYF. As DNA, the CDR3 is TGCGCCAGCAGCTTGGGCGGGACAGCCCAAGAGACCCAGTACTTC.

The CDR3 region has the DNA TGTGCCAGTAGTGATCCATCCACCATGAACACTGAAGCTTTCTTT. Amino acids: CASSDPSTMNTEAFF. The V and J genes are TRBV19 and TRBJ1-1; unclear D gene. V lost 5 bases to trimming and J lost 0 bases, with 13 bases between them. The CDR3 covers 15 residues. Germline V CDR1 and CDR2: LNHDA, SQIVND (reference sequence).

This clonotype came up a few times. The V gene is TRBV10-3, the J gene TRBJ1-1, with 7 bases lining up with TRBD1. The J segment lost 1 base and the V segment lost 8 bases, leaving 4 bases of the junction unmatched. Per germline, CDR1 ENHRY and CDR2 SYGVKD. The CDR3 consists of 13 residues. The CDR3 sequence: CAIGTDTNTEAFF. The CDR3 nucleotides read TGTGCCATCGGGACAGATACGAACACTGAAGCTTTCTTT.